The next 27 T cell receptor beta chains were all read from a single sample in a study of T-cell memory formation after mild COVID-19. TCRdb processed the 5' RACE reads anew with MiXCR; each CDR3 protein has one entry. This table holds 190,000 or so distinct CDR3 sequences, over 20% found once. The source material was PBMCs or a T cell subset sorted from them (not recorded which). The receptors here all came from an adult woman who had mild COVID-19 (a few samples of this study predate the infection). Cell type and time point are not known.

This rearrangement joins TRBV7-9 to TRBJ2-7, with D possibly being TRBD1 (6 bases). Trimming took 6 bases from V and 0 from J, leaving 18 bases between them. This CDR3 region has 16 residues. Germline CDR1 SEHNR, CDR2 FQNEAQ (reference sequence). The CDR3 sequence is CASSSRTVLSSYEQYF. Written as DNA, the CDR3 is TGTGCCAGCAGTTCTCGGACAGTCCTGAGCTCCTACGAGCAGTACTTC.

This clonotype was picked up a small number of times. This chain links TRBV29-1 with TRBJ2-1; 7 nucleotides line up with TRBD2. This CDR3 is built from 15 residues. Germline V gene lookup returns CDR1 SQVTM and CDR2 ANQGSEA. Unmatched junction bases numbered 9, after V lost 4 bases and J lost 3 bases. The CDR3 sequence: CSVGEWAGVYNEQFF. CDR3 nucleotides: TGCAGCGTTGGGGAGTGGGCGGGAGTCTACAATGAGCAGTTCTTC.

The J gene is TRBJ2-1, the V gene TRBV19; D not resolved. Germline CDR1 and CDR2: LNHDA and SQIVND (reference sequence). The germline V and J ends were trimmed by 0 bases and 1 base, with 1 base remaining between them. The CDR3 has 13 amino acids. The CDR3 region is CASSIESYNEQFF. CDR3 bases: TGTGCCAGTAGTATAGAGTCCTACAATGAGCAGTTCTTC. Looking up the rest from reference TRBV19 and TRBJ2-1 gives the full variable domain: DGGITQSPKYLFRKEGQNVTLSCEQNLNHDAMYWYRQDPGQGLRLIYYSQIVNDFQKGDIAEGYSVSREKKESFPLTVTSAQKNPTAFYLCASSIESYNEQFFGPGTRLTVL.

This clonotype was recorded a few times. The chain links TRBV15 to TRBJ2-3; 8 bases fit TRBD2. The CDR3 contains 15 residues. V lost 5 bases to trimming and J lost 2 bases; unmatched junction nucleotides: 6. CDR1 and CDR2 from the germline V gene are LNHNV and YYDKDF (reference sequence). CDR3 DNA sequence: TGTGCCACCAGCGGTCTTAGCGGGGTCACAGATACGCAGTATTTT. Residues: CATSGLSGVTDTQYF.

The CDR3 protein is CATSPGTSRQYF. Here the CDR3 DNA reads TGTGCCACCAGTCCCGGGACCAGCCGGCAGTACTTC. The genes are TRBV24-1 and TRBJ2-5, with D perhaps TRBD1 or TRBD2 (5 bases each). Germline V gene data show CDR1 as KGHDR and CDR2 as SFDVKD. Trimming shortened V by 6 bases and J by 11 bases, and 15 bases separated the two germline ends. This CDR3 region has 12 residues.

The rearrangement links TRBV19 to TRBJ1-1, with 10 nucleotides matching TRBD1. The CDR3 is 13 amino acids. V shed 8 bases, J shed 2 bases, and the junction held 2 bases outside the gene matches. CDR1 LNHDA and CDR2 SQIVND come from the germline V gene (reference sequence). The CDR3 loop reads CASATGGNTEAFF. The CDR3 DNA reads as TGTGCCAGTGCGACAGGGGGCAACACTGAAGCTTTCTTT. The whole variable domain, remainder taken from reference TRBV19 and TRBJ1-1, is DGGITQSPKYLFRKEGQNVTLSCEQNLNHDAMYWYRQDPGQGLRLIYYSQIVNDFQKGDIAEGYSVSREKKESFPLTVTSAQKNPTAFYLCASATGGNTEAFFGQGTRLTVV.

CDR3 residues: CASSLGPDDEQFF. The CDR3 DNA reads TGTGCCAGCAGCTTAGGACCCGACGATGAGCAGTTCTTC. The chain uses TRBV7-6 and TRBJ2-1; no clear D gene. V gave up 1 base and J gave up 8 bases, with 9 bases separating them. The CDR3 runs 13 residues. Germline V gene lookup returns CDR1 SGHVS and CDR2 FNYEAQ.

The V call is TRBV4-1, the J call TRBJ2-5; D ambiguous. This CDR3 spans 13 amino acids. The germline V gene has CDR1 MGHRA and CDR2 YSYEKL. Trimming removed 2 bases from V and 5 bases from J, with 9 bases in between. The CDR3 DNA follows: TGCGCCAGCAGCCAAAGCTTATTTGAGACCCAGTACTTC. Translation: CASSQSLFETQYF.

This clonotype was seen ten or more times. The genes are TRBV7-6 and TRBJ2-7, with a tentative D call TRBD2 (5 bases). Germline V gives CDR1 SGHVS, CDR2 FNYEAQ. The CDR3 runs 12 residues. Trimming cost V 5 bases and J 6 bases, with 11 bases left between them. CDR3 region: CASSPSGSEQYF. As DNA, the CDR3 is TGTGCCAGCAGCCCATCGGGGAGCGAGCAGTACTTC.

The chain uses TRBV7-6 and TRBJ2-3, with a weak D call TRBD2 (6 bases). CDR1 and CDR2 (germline): SGHVS, FNYEAQ. V lost 5 bases, J lost 0 bases, and 15 bases lay in between. CDR3 size: 16 residues. The CDR3 sequence: CASSRDGGASTDTQYF. CDR3 DNA: TGTGCCAGCAGCCGGGACGGAGGGGCTAGCACAGATACGCAGTATTTT. Filled out from reference TRBV7-6 and TRBJ2-3, the complete variable domain reads GAGVSQSPRYKVTKRGQDVALRCDPISGHVSLYWYRQALGQGPEFLTYFNYEAQQDKSGLPNDRFSAERPEGSISTLTIQRTEQRDSAMYRCASSRDGGASTDTQYFGPGTRLTVL.

There are a few counts of this clonotype. The chain links TRBV7-9 to TRBJ2-5, with D possibly TRBD2 on 6 matching bases. Germline V gene sequence: CDR1 SEHNR, CDR2 FQNEAQ (reference sequence). CDR3 size: 14 residues. The ends were cut back, 5 bases at V and 5 bases at J, with 15 bases in the middle. The CDR3 bases are TGTGCCAGCAGCCTAGGAGGGCTCCGGGAGACCCAGTACTTC. Encoded protein: CASSLGGLRETQYF.

This clonotype was observed a handful of times. The rearrangement links TRBV12-3 or TRBV12-4 to TRBJ2-5, with D hard to call. This CDR3 has 14 amino acids. Deletions cut 7 bases from V and 1 base from J, with 13 bases between. CDR3 sequence: CASNGQGFQETQYF. CDR3 nucleotides: TGTGCCAGCAATGGGCAAGGATTCCAAGAGACCCAGTACTTC.

This clonotype was seen a few times. This chain joins TRBV29-1 and TRBJ2-1; D remains unclear. V was shortened by 3 bases and J by 10 bases, with 10 bases between the two germline ends. Germline CDR1 and CDR2: SQVTM and ANQGSEA. CDR3 length: 11 amino acids. The CDR3 region is CSVEGNGEQFF. CDR3 DNA sequence: TGCAGCGTTGAGGGCAACGGGGAGCAGTTCTTC.

The CDR3 here is CASSNFPQEARRAQHF. CDR3 DNA sequence: TGTGCCAGTAGTAACTTCCCCCAAGAGGCCAGGCGGGCCCAGCATTTT. The V call is TRBV19, the J call TRBJ1-5; D not resolved. The CDR3 length is 16 residues. Germline V gene lookup returns CDR1 LNHDA and CDR2 SQIVND (reference sequence). The germline V and J ends were trimmed by 4 bases and 11 bases, with 24 bases remaining between them.

This clonotype was seen a few times. The chain has TRBV3-1 and TRBJ2-1; 10 nucleotides align to TRBD2. Germline V gives CDR1 LGHDT, CDR2 YNNKEL (reference sequence). J gave up 2 bases and V 0 bases, and 4 bases lay outside the gene matches. The CDR3 has 17 residues. CDR3 sequence (DNA): TGTGCCAGCAGCCAAGAAAAGCGGGAGGGTGCCTACAATGAGCAGTTCTTC. Amino acid sequence: CASSQEKREGAYNEQFF.

This clonotype was seen a few times. The V call is TRBV6-2 or TRBV6-3, the J call TRBJ2-5; D perhaps matches TRBD1 (5 bases). Germline V gives CDR1 MNHEY, CDR2 SVGEGT. The V and J ends lost 2 bases and 4 bases respectively, with 14 bases between them. The CDR3 extends over 15 amino acids. The CDR3 DNA sequence: TGTGCCAGCAGTTACCACCAGGGTTGGGGAGAGACCCAGTACTTC. Residues: CASSYHQGWGETQYF.

This rearrangement joins TRBV2 to TRBJ1-1, with TRBD1 identical over 7 bases. The CDR3 contains 14 residues. Germline lookup yields CDR1 SNHLY and CDR2 FYNNEI. V lost 7 bases, J lost 1 base, and 6 bases stayed unmatched. CDR3 sequence: CASNSQGGNTEAFF. In nucleotides, the CDR3 is TGTGCCAGCAATTCCCAGGGGGGGAACACTGAAGCTTTCTTT. Complete variable domain (other parts from reference TRBV2 and TRBJ1-1): EPEVTQTPSHQVTQMGQEVILRCVPISNHLYFYWYRQILGQKVEFLVSFYNNEISEKSEIFDDQFSVERPDGSNFTLKIRSTKLEDSAMYFCASNSQGGNTEAFFGQGTRLTVV.

The chain couples TRBV13 to TRBJ1-5, with D maybe TRBD1 (5 bases). Germline V lookup: CDR1 PRHDT, CDR2 FYEKMQ (reference sequence). CDR3 size: 15 residues. Trimming removed 0 bases at V and 11 bases at J, with 17 bases between. The CDR3 coding sequence is TGTGCCAGCAGCTTAGGAATCGGGGGAGTGGGGACCCAGCATTTT. Its translation is CASSLGIGGVGTQHF.

This clonotype was detected only a few times. This CDR3 reads CASSLFAGGLTDTQYF. CDR3 bases: TGTGCCAGCAGCTTATTTGCCGGAGGTCTCACAGATACGCAGTATTTT. This chain links TRBV7-3 with TRBJ2-3; D possibly corresponds to TRBD2 (5 bases). The CDR3 spans 16 residues. V was pared by 2 bases and J by 2 bases, with 14 bases between. Germline loops: CDR1 SGHTA, CDR2 FQGTGA.

This clonotype was counted between two and nine times. This chain uses TRBV11-2 with TRBJ1-1; 9 nucleotides align to TRBD1. Germline-derived CDR1 and CDR2 are SGHAT and FQNNGV. The CDR3 covers 18 residues. Losses at the gene ends were 1 base for V and 0 bases for J; bases not matched to a gene: 9. DNA for the CDR3: TGTGCCAGCAGCTTAGGGACAGGGGTTGGGGCAATGAACACTGAAGCTTTCTTT. This translates into CASSLGTGVGAMNTEAFF.

Of note for this clonotype: The CDR3 ends on some other residue instead of the conserved phenylalanine or tryptophan, so this is likely a read error. This chain joins TRBV12-3 or TRBV12-4 and TRBJ2-6; perhaps TRBD1 as D (6 bases). V gave up 5 bases and J gave up 0 bases, with 8 bases separating them. The CDR3 extends over 15 amino acids. CDR3 loop: CASSGTFSGANVLTV. CDR3 sequence (DNA): TGTGCCAGCAGTGGGACATTCTCTGGGGCCAACGTCCTGACTGTC.

V is TRBV5-1 and J is TRBJ1-6; D is perhaps TRBD1 (5 bases). The CDR3 is made up of 14 amino acids. Trimming stripped 3 bases from V and 8 bases from J, with 12 bases between. Looked up from germline, CDR1 is SGHRS and CDR2 is YFSETQ. In DNA form, the CDR3 reads TGCGCCAGCAGCTACGACAGCCCTTATTCACCCCTCCACTTT. It is translated as CASSYDSPYSPLHF.

The chain joins TRBV12-3 or TRBV12-4 to TRBJ1-2; 10 bases align to TRBD1. J was trimmed by 8 bases and V by 8 bases; bases with no gene match: 11. The CDR3 runs to 14 residues. The CDR3 region is CASHPGQGMSGYTF. The CDR3, as DNA: TGTGCCAGCCATCCGGGACAGGGGATGTCAGGCTACACCTTC.

This clonotype was seen more than once but under ten times. The chain has TRBV7-9 and TRBJ1-2; TRBD1 agrees at 7 bases. CDR3 size: 14 residues. V lost 4 bases to trimming and J lost 4 bases; unmatched junction nucleotides: 6. Germline assignment: CDR1 SEHNR and CDR2 FQNEAQ (reference sequence). CDR3 sequence (DNA): TGTGCCAGCAGCTGGGGGGGACAGTCCTATGGCTACACCTTC. Amino acids: CASSWGGQSYGYTF.

The V call is TRBV15, the J call TRBJ1-5, with D unresolved. The CDR3 is 15 residues long. From germline, CDR1 is LNHNV and CDR2 YYDKDF (reference sequence). Trimming shortened V by 3 bases and J by 0 bases, and 9 bases separated the two germline ends. DNA for the CDR3: TGTGCCACCAGCAGGGGTTGGGTTAGCAATCAGCCCCAGCATTTT. Protein product: CATSRGWVSNQPQHF.

The chain joins TRBV5-4 to TRBJ2-5; maybe TRBD1 (6 bases). The CDR3 loop spans 15 amino acids. CDR1 is SGHNT, CDR2 YYREEE, per germline (reference sequence). V was pared by 2 bases and J by 1 base, with 12 bases between. This CDR3 reads CASSFQTGLQETQYF. The CDR3 nucleotides are TGTGCCAGCAGCTTTCAGACAGGACTCCAAGAGACCCAGTACTTC.

DNA of the CDR3: TGTGCCAGCAGGAACACAGGGGCCTACGAGCAGTACTTC. Translation gives CASRNTGAYEQYF. V and J are TRBV7-9 and TRBJ2-7, with 7 bases lining up with TRBD1. The junction had 4 bases not matched to a gene; V was cut back by 6 bases and J by 2 bases. This CDR3 has 13 residues. The germline V gene has CDR1 SEHNR and CDR2 FQNEAQ (reference sequence). Using reference TRBV7-9 and TRBJ2-7 for the parts outside the CDR3, the full variable domain is DTGVSQNPRHKITKRGQNVTFRCDPISEHNRLYWYRQTLGQGPEFLTYFQNEAQLEKSRLLSDRFSAERPKGSFSTLEIQRTEQGDSAMYLCASRNTGAYEQYFGPGTRLTVT.